The entry below gives a single T cell receptor beta chain sequence along with its context. Alongside a J-beta primer mix, a sample-barcoded 5' primer served in a second PCR lasting roughly 7 to 12 cycles. Using its own MiXCR run on the 5' RACE reads, TCRdb lists one record per CDR3 protein. Found here are about 760,000 distinct CDR3 sequences, just over 55% of them singletons; the top ten hold around 24%. This CDR3 is 15 amino acids long. Looked up from germline, CDR1 is SSHAT and CDR2 is FNYEAQ (reference sequence). The sample belongs to a study of blood T cells in healthy people across ages. This receptor was taken from a man between 40 and 49 years old in good health. The genes are TRBV7-7 and TRBJ1-6, with D unclear. The sample taken for sequencing was blood. The CDR3 is CAIPTGSSYNSPLHF. In nucleotides, the CDR3 is TGTGCTATCCCGACGGGAAGCTCCTATAATTCACCCCTCCACTTT.